The clone carrying this T cell receptor (beta chain) was found many times. What it binds is unknown. The data were taken from a study of breast tumors, draining lymph nodes, adjacent tissues. The study, taken as a whole, reports: Most tumor T cells seemingly derive from lymph node, then expand in tumor.

TCRdb reprocessed the multiplex PCR reads with MiXCR, giving one entry per CDR3 protein. The data contain about 130,000 distinct CDR3 sequences, 20% of them singletons. V lost 5 bases, J lost 1 base, and 15 bases lay in between. Germline CDR1 reads MNHEY; CDR2 reads SVGAGI. The CDR3 is 15 residues long. The lymph nodes were axillary draining lymph nodes from breast cancer patients. The V call is TRBV6-5, the J call TRBJ2-7; D call uncertain. The clonotype comes from a female donor with breast cancer. Some clones in this sample may be carry-over from other donors' samples. Material for sequencing was axillary lymph node tissue. The CDR3 reads CASSGRGAGSYEQYF. The CDR3 DNA follows: TGTGCCAGCAGTGGCCGTGGAGCAGGTTCCTACGAGCAGTACTTC.